This is a list of T cell receptor beta chains from one sample in a study of spatial heterogeneity in lung cancer. MiXCR, run by TCRdb on the 5' RACE reads, gives a single entry per CDR3 protein. Altogether about 47,000 distinct CDR3 sequences are present, approximately 12% being singletons, with the ten largest covering roughly a third. This material consisted of PBMCs, taken at follow-up. These receptors all stem from a male donor with early-stage non-small cell lung cancer. Each CDR3 is given without its conserved first and last residue. The order of the fields is V gene, clone size, CDR3 length, J gene, CDR3 protein. Some rows have no size entry. The others give once, few or many, or a class for an expanded clone.

>TRBV7-2|many|11|TRBJ2-4
ASSLEVWDIQY
>TRBV20-1|many|9|TRBJ1-1
SQGDPTEAF
>TRBV4-2|few|13|TRBJ1-6
ASSVRTSYNSPLH
>TRBV28|few|13|TRBJ2-7
ASSPPGQGRYEQY
>TRBV12-3/TRBV12-4|many|12|TRBJ2-3
ASTPTSSTDTQY
>TRBV28|.|11|TRBJ1-2
ASSPGQGGGYT
>TRBV20-1|few|12|TRBJ2-1
SARLTSGGNEQF
>TRBV29-1|many|11|TRBJ2-7
SVERGLAHEQY
>TRBV12-3/TRBV12-4|many|11|TRBJ2-3
ASRRSGIDTQY
>TRBV11-2|few|12|TRBJ2-2
ASSFRGNTGELF
>TRBV12-3/TRBV12-4|many|9|TRBJ2-3
ASSDTDTQY
>TRBV12-3/TRBV12-4|many|10|TRBJ1-2
ASSFWEYGYT
>TRBV7-9|few|13|TRBJ2-6
ASSLLKSGANVLT
>TRBV11-2|many|12|TRBJ2-7
ASSLDRGTYEQY
>TRBV7-2|.|9|TRBJ2-5
ASSGQETQY
>TRBV7-2|.|12|TRBJ2-5
ASSRDRGKQTQY
>TRBV28|.|10|TRBJ2-1
ASRTGYSEQF
>TRBV12-3/TRBV12-4|many|13|TRBJ2-3
ASSLAGREADTQY
>TRBV6-5|many|12|TRBJ1-1
ASSRRQGKTEAF
>TRBV20-1|many|13|TRBJ2-1
SARDGGASYNEQF
>TRBV2|few|14|TRBJ2-7
ASSQPGVQSIREQY
>TRBV18|many|16|TRBJ2-7
ASSPHGAAGGSSYEQY
>TRBV14|.|10|TRBJ1-1
ASSLGEDEAF
>TRBV11-2|many|12|TRBJ2-3
ASSFLTSADTQY
>TRBV6-1|.|13|TRBJ2-1
ASSDLSAGSDEQF
>TRBV10-3|many|12|TRBJ1-2
AISESRQGDGYT
>TRBV9|few|12|TRBJ2-7
ASSVGPENYEQY
>TRBV7-2|few|15|TRBJ2-1
ASSLASGGILSNEQF
>TRBV7-2|few|10|TRBJ2-1
ASSSLQGPRF
>TRBV7-7|many|11|TRBJ2-5
ATASGHQETQY
>TRBV18|.|13|TRBJ2-3
ASSPPASGSNTQY
>TRBV7-2|.|11|TRBJ2-7
ASSYQQGYEQY
>TRBV10-3|.|12|TRBJ2-3
AITPSALTDTQY
>TRBV5-4|few|13|TRBJ2-1
ASSQTSGTYNEQF
>TRBV7-1|few|13|TRBJ1-2
ASSSRTGGDYGYT
>TRBV27|.|11|TRBJ1-5
ASSTTGNQPQH
>TRBV2|many|10|TRBJ2-2
ASRWGAGELF
>TRBV7-2|few|12|TRBJ2-5
ASSERLGGETQY
>TRBV19|many|15|TRBJ2-6
ASSRDRADSGANVLT
>TRBV12-3/TRBV12-4|many|14|TRBJ1-5
ASRRDRGYSNQPQH
>TRBV6-5|many|15|TRBJ2-1
ASSRPKTQRVRDEQF
>TRBV6-2/TRBV6-3|few|13|TRBJ2-3
ASSWAGGVTDTQY
>TRBV7-6|many|13|TRBJ2-2
ASSLNTGGSGELF
>TRBV6-5|many|10|TRBJ2-7
ASGDRGLEQY